The 8 T cell receptor beta chains presented below share a single source sample, sequenced in a study of tumor and adjacent non-tumor tissue in lung cancer. A modified ARM-PCR protocol with three rounds of nested PCR amplified TCRbeta. TCRdb re-called the multiplex PCR reads with MiXCR, one entry per CDR3 protein. The data show about 80,000 distinct CDR3 sequences, with approximately 77% seen just once and around 9.6% held by the top ten. This sample's RNA came from whole unsorted tissue. The specimen sequenced was lung tumor tissue. The receptor source for this set is a middle-aged woman with non-small cell lung cancer.

Of note for this clonotype: At one boundary the junction diverges from the germline segment, which might be a read error. The chain recombines TRBV5-1 with TRBJ2-3, with no clear D. CDR3 size: 14 residues. Germline V gene data show CDR1 as SGHRS and CDR2 as YFSETQ. CDR3: CACSPAIATDTQYF. CDR3 nucleotide sequence: TGCGCCTGCAGCCCCGCGATAGCCACAGATACGCAGTATTTT.

Comments on this clonotype: This likely comes from a read error, as the CDR3 has no conserved phenylalanine or tryptophan at its end. The chain employs TRBV6-1 and TRBJ2-7, with 7 bases matching TRBD2. Germline V CDR1 and CDR2: MNHNS, SASEGT. This CDR3 comprises 14 residues. CDR3: CDSSLADNSYEQYL. The CDR3 bases are TGTGACAGCTCCCTAGCGGACAACTCCTACGAGCAGTACTTA.

A single count supports this clonotype. V and J are TRBV4-1 and TRBJ2-5; D uncertain. This CDR3 region has 12 residues. Germline values: CDR1 MGHRA, CDR2 YSYEKL. Trimming took 8 bases from V and 2 from J, leaving 9 bases between them. CDR3 protein: CASHQRQETQYF. As DNA, the CDR3 is TGCGCCAGCCACCAGAGGCAAGAGACCCAGTACTTC.

Concerning this clonotype itself: No conserved phenylalanine or tryptophan ends this CDR3, so it is likely a read error. This chain connects TRBV12-3 or TRBV12-4 to TRBJ1-6; D ambiguous. The V gene lost 9 bases and the J gene lost 6 bases, with 15 bases spanning the gap. The CDR3 totals 14 residues. The CDR3 here is CASSPRASNSPLHL. The DNA for the CDR3 is TGTGCCAGTAGCCCACGGGCGAGTAATTCACCCCTCCACCTT.

In DNA, the CDR3 is TGTGCCAGCACCCTAGCGGGGGGAAACACAGATACGCAGTATTTT. It specifies CASTLAGGNTDTQYF. The chain employs TRBV12-3 or TRBV12-4 and TRBJ2-3; 11 bases fit TRBD2. V shed 7 bases and J 2 bases; nucleotides not matched to a gene: 5. This CDR3 has 15 amino acids.

A few counts support this clonotype. With a much larger clone just one base away, this may be a read error. V and J are TRBV28 and TRBJ1-1; no clear D gene. Trimming took off 5 bases at V and 11 bases at J, with 18 bases between the two ends. Germline CDR1 MDHEN, CDR2 SYDVKM. This CDR3 spans 13 amino acids. Here the CDR3 reads CASSLPQGVWAFF. The CDR3 DNA reads TGTGCCAGCAGTCTACCCCAAGGCGTATGGGCTTTCTTT.

Worth noting for this clonotype: A much larger clone lies one base from this, so it may be a read error. The V call is TRBV7-8, the J call TRBJ2-7; 10 nucleotides match TRBD1. V was clipped by 5 bases and J by 9 bases; unmatched bases: 10. The CDR3 consists of 14 residues. Germline CDR1 is SGHVS and CDR2 is FQNEAQ. The CDR3 nucleotides are TGTGCCAGCAGCCGGGACAGGGGAGTCGGCGGGCAGTACTTC. Its translation: CASSRDRGVGGQYF.

This clonotype was detected only once. The genes are TRBV29-1 and TRBJ2-3; D possibly matches TRBD1 or TRBD2 (6 bases each). V lost 5 bases, J lost 2 bases, and 11 bases lay in between. The germline CDR1 and CDR2 sequences are SQVTM and ANQGSEA. The CDR3 covers 13 residues. CDR3 nucleotides: TGCAGCGTTAGGGGGGCTACCACAGATACGCAGTATTTT. Its translation is CSVRGATTDTQYF.